This TCR beta chain was sequenced for a study of early T cells in non-severe SARS-CoV-2 infection. Study-wide results and caveats: Matching results from VDJdb favored anti-spike CD8 responses, leaving private and CD4 specificities undetected.

Each CDR3 protein is one row after TCRdb ran MiXCR on the 5' RACE reads. Found here are 25,000 to 30,000 distinct CDR3 sequences, roughly a tenth of them singletons; the top ten hold about an eighth. Germline V lookup: CDR1 MNHEY, CDR2 SVGEGT. The ends were cut back, 2 bases at V and 4 bases at J, with 12 bases in the middle. The CDR3 is 15 amino acids. This clonotype has ten or more counts. Its antigen is as yet unknown. The chain couples TRBV6-2 or TRBV6-3 to TRBJ1-5, with unresolved D. This TCR derives from an adult who was a healthcare worker with PCR-confirmed SARS-CoV-2 infection or an uninfected control (not recorded which). The source material was whole blood. As DNA, the CDR3 is TGTGCCAGCAGTTACGTCGAACAGCCTAATCAGCCCCAGCATTTT. Translation gives CASSYVEQPNQPQHF.